The 27 T cell receptor beta chains in this list originate from one sample, sequenced in a study of beta chain features in type 1 diabetes. Since all of the isolated RNA was reverse transcribed, expressed TCRB transcripts were what got sequenced. The assay was immunoSEQ multiplex PCR, and TCRdb's table has in-frame clones only and misses some. The sample holds fewer than 150,000 clones, 6.9% seen once. The sequenced material came from central memory CD4+ T cells from blood. These receptors were obtained from a woman aged 30 to 39 in good health.

J is TRBJ1-4 and V is TRBV30, with TRBD1 matching 9 bases. The CDR3 consists of 14 residues. Unmatched junction bases numbered 7, after V lost 3 bases and J lost 8 bases. CDR1 is GTSNPN and CDR2 is SVGIG in the germline V gene (reference sequence). CDR3 region: CAWRRDRVGEKLFF. CDR3 in DNA: TGTGCCTGGAGGAGGGACAGGGTTGGCGAAAAACTGTTTTTT.

This sequence joins TRBV29-1 and TRBJ2-5; 12 bases match TRBD1. The DNA end is more similar to TRBJ2-7, so the J call may be wrong. Per the germline V gene, CDR1 is SQVTM and CDR2 is ANQGSEA. The CDR3 length is 13 residues. The CDR3 coding sequence is TGCAGCGGTAAGCCGGGACAGGGGGCCGAGCAGTACTTC. Its translation is CSGKPGQGAEQYF.

The chain carries TRBV6-5 and TRBJ2-1, with 8 bases lining up with TRBD2. This CDR3 has 16 amino acids. Germline lookup yields CDR1 MNHEY and CDR2 SVGAGI. V lost 0 bases to trimming and J lost 4 bases; unmatched junction nucleotides: 5. The CDR3 DNA is TGTGCCAGCAGTTACTCTGGCGGGAGGATTTACAATGAGCAGTTCTTC. Translating it yields CASSYSGGRIYNEQFF.

This clone was counted a few times. This chain connects TRBV7-8 to TRBJ1-5, with TRBD1 as a possible D gene (5 bases). CDR1 and CDR2 (germline): SGHVS, FQNEAQ. Trimming took 2 bases from V and 4 from J, leaving 12 bases between them. This CDR3 has 15 residues. CDR3 DNA: TGTGCCAGCAGCTTAAACCCGGGGGGGAATCAGCCCCAGCATTTT. This translates into CASSLNPGGNQPQHF.

The rearrangement joins TRBV7-2 to TRBJ2-7; 10 bases fit TRBD1. J gave up 4 bases and V 0 bases, and 6 bases lay outside the gene matches. This CDR3 region has 16 residues. From germline, CDR1 is SGHTA and CDR2 FQGNSA. The CDR3 spells CASSLAYRDRGYEQYF. The CDR3 DNA reads TGTGCCAGCAGCTTAGCCTACCGGGACAGGGGTTACGAGCAGTACTTC.

The CDR3 is CASRTGMNTEAFF. CDR3 nucleotides: TGTGCCAGCAGAACCGGGATGAACACTGAAGCTTTCTTT. J is TRBJ1-1 and V is TRBV5-6; D ambiguous. V lost 5 bases, J lost 0 bases, and 8 bases lay in between. Germline-derived CDR1 and CDR2 are SGHDT and YYEEEE. The CDR3 extends over 13 amino acids. The whole variable domain, filled in from reference TRBV5-6 and TRBJ1-1, reads DAGVTQSPTHLIKTRGQQVTLRCSPKSGHDTVSWYQQALGQGPQFIFQYYEEEERQRGNFPDRFSGHQFPNYSSELNVNALLLGDSALYLCASRTGMNTEAFFGQGTRLTVV.

The rearrangement uses TRBV9 and TRBJ1-2; the D gene is possibly TRBD1 (6 bases). The CDR3 loop spans 15 amino acids. The V end lost 0 bases, the J end lost 0 bases, and 9 bases lay between the germline ends. The germline V gene has CDR1 SGDLS and CDR2 YYNGEE. This chain's CDR3 is CASSVGGHPNYGYTF. DNA for the CDR3: TGTGCCAGCAGCGTAGGGGGACACCCTAACTATGGCTACACCTTC.

This clone was seen ten or more times. A junction boundary mismatches the germline segment, possibly from a read error. The J gene is TRBJ2-3, the V gene TRBV6-6, with D perhaps matching TRBD2 (6 bases). The CDR3 contains 12 residues. CDR1 MNHNY and CDR2 SVGAGI come from the germline V gene (reference sequence). CDR3 DNA: TGTGCCAGCAGTTACTCCCCCACGGACTACAAATTT. This codes for CASSYSPTDYKF.

This clone was counted a few times. CDR3 loop: CASSLSYFTEAFF. CDR3 in DNA: TGCGCCAGCAGCTTGTCTTACTTCACTGAAGCTTTCTTT. This chain uses TRBV5-1 with TRBJ1-1; D is uncertain. CDR3 length equals 13 residues. V lost 1 base to trimming and J lost 4 bases, with 8 bases between them. Looked up from germline, CDR1 is SGHRS and CDR2 is YFSETQ.

This clone appeared many times. The chain recombines TRBV18 with TRBJ1-1, with 7 bases fitting TRBD1. The germline CDR1 and CDR2 sequences are KGHSH and LQKENI. J was trimmed by 3 bases and V by 4 bases; bases with no gene match: 5. The CDR3 totals 14 residues. Here the CDR3 reads CASSQTGVDTEAFF. The CDR3 DNA reads TGTGCCAGCTCACAAACAGGGGTGGACACTGAAGCTTTCTTT.

This clone has a handful of counts. The CDR3 loop is CASRSIAGGPEQYF. The CDR3 DNA sequence: TGTGCCAGCAGGAGCATAGCGGGAGGTCCCGAGCAGTACTTC. V gene TRBV27 combines with J gene TRBJ2-7; 10 bases are shared with TRBD2. This CDR3 contains 14 residues. From germline, CDR1 is MNHEY and CDR2 SMNVEV (reference sequence). Trimming cost V 6 bases and J 6 bases; bases outside gene matches: 8.

This clone was picked up many times. The chain couples TRBV4-2 to TRBJ1-3; D gene ambiguous. The CDR3 spans 15 residues. Germline CDR1 and CDR2: LGHNA and YNFKEQ. Deletions cut 1 base from V and 1 base from J, with 8 bases between. The CDR3: CASSQGTESGNTIYF. The DNA of the CDR3 is TGTGCCAGCAGCCAAGGGACTGAGTCTGGAAACACCATATATTTT.

The rearrangement links TRBV19 to TRBJ2-3; maybe TRBD1 (5 bases). The CDR3 length is 13 residues. Germline V CDR1 and CDR2: LNHDA, SQIVND (reference sequence). Trimming shortened V by 7 bases and J by 7 bases, and 15 bases separated the two germline ends. CDR3 DNA: TGTGCCAGTAAGGAAAGGGGTGGAAATACGCAGTATTTT. Amino acids: CASKERGGNTQYF.

The sample holds a few counts of this clone. J is TRBJ2-5 and V is TRBV5-6; TRBD2 matches at 13 bases. This CDR3 spans 15 amino acids. Germline CDR1 SGHDT, CDR2 YYEEEE. The trim removed 4 bases at V and 4 bases at J, leaving 4 bases unmatched. The CDR3 DNA reads TGTGCCAGCAGCATCCGACTAGCGGGAGGAGAGACCCAGTACTTC. It specifies CASSIRLAGGETQYF.

The V call is TRBV28, the J call TRBJ1-4; D unclear. This CDR3 has 15 amino acids. The V end lost 5 bases, the J end lost 0 bases, and 10 bases lay between the germline ends. Germline V CDR1 and CDR2: MDHEN, SYDVKM. CDR3 nucleotide sequence: TGTGCCAGCAGTCCACCCCGGGCAACTAATGAAAAACTGTTTTTT. As protein: CASSPPRATNEKLFF.

The genes are TRBV5-6 and TRBJ2-1, with 7 positions matching TRBD2. There are 15 residues in the CDR3. Germline V gene lookup returns CDR1 SGHDT and CDR2 YYEEEE. The J segment lost 7 bases and the V segment lost 1 base, leaving 8 bases of the junction unmatched. CDR3 protein: CASSLRLAVGNEQFF. CDR3 nucleotide sequence: TGTGCCAGCAGCTTGCGACTAGCCGTCGGGAATGAGCAGTTCTTC.

The rearrangement links TRBV7-3 to TRBJ2-7; TRBD2 agrees at 11 bases. V was pared by 3 bases and J by 5 bases, with 6 bases of the junction left unmatched. The germline gives CDR1 SGHTA, CDR2 FQGTGA. There are 15 residues in the CDR3. The DNA for the CDR3 is TGTGCCAGCAGCTTTGGGACTAGCGGACAAGACGAGCAGTACTTC. It is translated as CASSFGTSGQDEQYF.

This clone was detected ten times or more. The chain uses TRBV9 and TRBJ2-1, with 9 bases matching TRBD2. J lost 5 bases, V lost 2 bases, and 2 bases had no gene match. Germline V gene lookup returns CDR1 SGDLS and CDR2 YYNGEE. The CDR3 spans 14 residues. The CDR3 sequence: CASSVASGNNEQFF. In DNA form, the CDR3 reads TGTGCCAGCAGCGTGGCTAGCGGGAACAATGAGCAGTTCTTC.

This chain connects TRBV7-2 to TRBJ1-2; D not resolved. Germline V gene lookup returns CDR1 SGHTA and CDR2 FQGNSA. The ends were cut back, 2 bases at V and 4 bases at J, with 14 bases in the middle. This CDR3 spans 15 amino acids. CDR3 protein: CASSLQLGGSYGYTF. CDR3 DNA sequence: TGTGCCAGCAGCTTACAGCTGGGAGGGTCCTATGGCTACACCTTC.

The DNA for the CDR3 is TGTGCCAGCAGCTCTCGGACTAGCGGGGCAGAGACCCAGTACTTC. Amino acid sequence: CASSSRTSGAETQYF. This rearrangement joins TRBV7-2 to TRBJ2-5, with TRBD2 matching over 12 bases. This CDR3 contains 15 residues. In germline, CDR1 is SGHTA, CDR2 FQGNSA. Unmatched junction bases numbered 4, after V lost 4 bases and J lost 4 bases. The full variable domain, completed using reference TRBV7-2 and TRBJ2-5, is GAGVSQSPSNKVTEKGKDVELRCDPISGHTALYWYRQSLGQGLEFLIYFQGNSAPDKSGLPSDRFSAERTGGSVSTLTIQRTQQEDSAVYLCASSSRTSGAETQYFGPGTRLLVL.

The chain recombines TRBV18 with TRBJ2-1, with D possibly TRBD2 on 5 matching bases. V lost 4 bases and J lost 1, with 5 bases in between. CDR1 and CDR2 from the germline V gene are KGHSH and LQKENI. This CDR3 is built from 13 residues. The CDR3: CASSRESYNEQFF. CDR3 sequence (DNA): TGTGCCAGCTCACGGGAGTCCTACAATGAGCAGTTCTTC.

CDR3 DNA: TGTGCCAGCAGCCCCGGACCGGGACAGGGGTTCGGGGAGCTGTTTTTT. Residues: CASSPGPGQGFGELFF. The chain uses TRBV7-3 and TRBJ2-2, with 10 positions matching TRBD1. Trimming removed 5 bases from V and 7 bases from J; junction bases left unmatched: 10. The CDR3 runs 16 residues. Germline-derived CDR1 and CDR2 are SGHTA and FQGTGA.

The chain combines TRBV2 with TRBJ2-1; D is unclear. The CDR3 covers 14 residues. Trimming took off 1 base at V and 6 bases at J, with 10 bases between the two ends. Germline V gene data show CDR1 as SNHLY and CDR2 as FYNNEI. The CDR3 here is CASSEGALRNEQFF. In DNA, the CDR3 is TGTGCCAGCAGTGAAGGGGCGCTGCGCAATGAGCAGTTCTTC.

This clone turned up a few times. The chain combines TRBV9 with TRBJ2-1, with TRBD2 matching over 8 bases. The CDR3 has 18 residues. Unmatched junction bases numbered 12, after V lost 0 bases and J lost 4 bases. Germline loops: CDR1 SGDLS, CDR2 YYNGEE. The CDR3 DNA reads TGTGCCAGCAGCGTAGAGATCGGAGGGACTAGAGCGTACAATGAGCAGTTCTTC. This codes for CASSVEIGGTRAYNEQFF.

The chain employs TRBV29-1 and TRBJ2-7; the D gene is possibly TRBD2 (5 bases). Germline V gene lookup returns CDR1 SQVTM and CDR2 ANQGSEA. CDR3 length equals 10 residues. V was pared by 6 bases and J by 7 bases, with 10 bases between. The CDR3 reads CSVMDFEQYF. As DNA, the CDR3 is TGCAGCGTGATGGACTTTGAGCAGTACTTC.

By share, this clone ranks as medium-sized (0.01 to 0.1%). The chain links TRBV7-8 to TRBJ2-3, with D perhaps matching TRBD2 (5 bases). This CDR3 is 17 amino acids long. The germline CDR1 and CDR2 sequences are SGHVS and FQNEAQ. V was clipped by 2 bases and J by 0 bases, with 15 bases between them. CDR3: CASSLRRVGGSTDTQYF. DNA of the CDR3: TGTGCCAGCAGCTTAAGGCGTGTGGGCGGGAGCACAGATACGCAGTATTTT.

This clone was seen repeatedly, ten times or more. The chain employs TRBV30 and TRBJ1-1; D uncertain. Per the germline V gene, CDR1 is GTSNPN and CDR2 is SVGIG (reference sequence). This CDR3 contains 15 residues. The ends were cut back, 3 bases at V and 0 bases at J, with 14 bases in the middle. CDR3 residues: CAWRLLGRLNTEAFF. Written as DNA, the CDR3 is TGTGCCTGGAGACTTCTGGGCAGACTGAACACTGAAGCTTTCTTT.